The T cell receptor beta chain under discussion was sequenced for a study of early T cells in non-severe SARS-CoV-2 infection (dated by TCRdb to about 2021). With respect to the entire study: TCR sequencing used bulk RNA from unsorted whole blood, so alpha and beta chains could not be paired.

Receptor amplification or capture employed 5' RACE. The listed sequencing device is NextSeq 500. To correct for sequencing error and PCR bias, the TCR library protocol tagged individual cDNA molecules with unique molecular identifiers. Sequencing covered both TCR alpha and beta chains, and within each sample the abundances of alpha and beta sequences were tightly co-correlated. The source study handled its data this way. V gene, J gene and CDR3 annotation of TCR sequences was performed with Decombinator V4. Expanded TCRs were defined as changing significantly between any two time points under a Poisson model with p below 0.0001. TCR abundances were normalised to the total number of TCRs sequenced per sample and were expressed as counts per million. A search of VDJdb, accessed on 1 November 2021, was run for TCRs annotated to CMV, EBV and SARS-CoV-2, with TCRs annotated for multiple antigens excluded. TCRdb passed the public sequencing reads through fastp at Q25 and MiXCR, retaining productive beta sequences. Each record represents a unique CDR3 protein, reported with the most common genes and DNA among its rows. The V and J calls reflect TCRdb's pipeline rather than the authors' work. The sample contains around 26,000 distinct CDR3 sequences, approximately 4.6% of them found a single time. About 4.2% of the sample is taken by the ten largest.

This clonotype was counted many times. Its binding antigen is unknown. Base qualities are missing; no much larger clone stands one base away. Set within a cohort of healthcare workers in London, UK, this nested case-control study involved weekly PCR testing of nasopharyngeal swabs along with blood sampling. Healthcare workers were recruited during the week of the UK lockdown, between 23 and 31 March 2020, and followed weekly for up to roughly 16 weeks. Points the paper makes about the study in general: VDJdb matching was skewed toward anti-spike CD8 responses and likely underestimated virus-specific expansions by missing private and CD4 specificities.

Material: whole blood. The TCR sequence derives from an adult who was a healthcare worker with PCR-confirmed SARS-CoV-2 infection or an uninfected control (not recorded which).

In nucleotides, the sequence is TGTGCCAGCAGCCAAGTAGCTCGGGTTTTGTCCTACAATGAGCAGTTCTTC. Its coded protein is CASSQVARVLSYNEQFF. Recombination linked TRBV3-1 to TRBJ2-1, with an unclear D gene assignment. Reading from cysteine to phenylalanine, the CDR3 counts 17 amino acids. Only the CDR3 DNA stays, 51 bases, in frame from base 1. Taken from the germline V gene (reference sequence), the CDR1 and CDR2 loops are LGHDT and YNNKEL. The V and J ends are trimmed by 1 base and 1 base, leaving 14 bases between them.